This passage covers 15 T cell receptor beta chains from one sample sequenced in a study of sequential checkpoint blockade in melanoma (dated by TCRdb to the late 2010s). The treatment or condition label, read with the paper, signifies: randomized to nivolumab then ipilimumab (arm A) or the reverse (arm B). Library preparation was by the immunoSEQ multiplex PCR assay. TCRdb holds this immuneACCESS table with in-frame rearrangements only. Some clones are missing; in checked studies, unresolved V genes explain under half, and the rest has no known cause. The sample table shows over 8,000 clones, and 76% are seen once. The ten biggest clones cover around 52% of the sample. The sequencing here drew on CD8+ T cells sorted from blood (inferred from file names), taken from a patient given nivolumab and ipilimumab in sequence. These TCRs come from a human donor with melanoma.

DNA of the CDR3: TGTGCCAGCAGTTCCGCCCTTGACAGGGGGAACACTGAAGCTTTCTTT. It translates to CASSSALDRGNTEAFF. The rearrangement joins TRBV6-5 to TRBJ1-1, with 8 bases that match TRBD1. Trimming at V came to 4 bases and at J to 1 base, leaving 8 bases not matched to a gene. The CDR3 sequence is 16 residues long. Germline CDR1 is MNHEY and CDR2 is SVGAGI.

The chain carries TRBV5-1 and TRBJ2-7; TRBD1 might be the D (5 bases). The germline V and J ends were trimmed by 0 bases and 2 bases, with 12 bases remaining between them. Looked up from germline, CDR1 is SGHRS and CDR2 is YFSETQ. The CDR3 sequence is 15 residues long. The DNA of the CDR3 is TGCGCCAGCAGCTTGGGCCAGGGTGGCCCCTACGAGCAGTACTTC. Residues: CASSLGQGGPYEQYF.

A single count supports this clone. The chain carries TRBV28 and TRBJ2-5; D is ambiguous. Per germline, CDR1 MDHEN and CDR2 SYDVKM. The CDR3 extends over 14 amino acids. Trimming shortened V by 3 bases and J by 6 bases, and 14 bases separated the two germline ends. As DNA, the CDR3 is TGTGCCAGCAGTTTGGGTAGCTCGCCAAAGACCCAGTACTTC. It specifies CASSLGSSPKTQYF.

The chain joins TRBV5-1 to TRBJ2-7; the match to TRBD1 covers 9 bases. The CDR3 is 17 residues long. V was pared by 3 bases and J by 0 bases, with 10 bases of the junction left unmatched. CDR1 SGHRS and CDR2 YFSETQ come from the germline V gene. CDR3 coding DNA: TGCGCCAGCAGCTACGGAACAGGGGGCGGAGGCTCCTACGAGCAGTACTTC. Its protein product is CASSYGTGGGGSYEQYF.

This clone was observed a single time. The chain has TRBV7-9 and TRBJ1-2, with 7 positions matching TRBD1. This CDR3 contains 17 residues. The V segment lost 1 base and the J segment 0 bases; nucleotides outside the gene matches: 8. Germline values: CDR1 SEHNR, CDR2 FQNEAQ (reference sequence). The CDR3 sequence is CASSLVGGGQSNYGYTF. As DNA, the CDR3 is TGTGCCAGCAGCTTAGTCGGGGGGGGACAGTCTAACTATGGCTACACCTTC.

This clone occurred once. The V and J genes are TRBV9 and TRBJ1-1; D unclear. Germline V gene sequence: CDR1 SGDLS, CDR2 YYNGEE. The CDR3 has 13 amino acids. Trimming left V 2 bases short and J 3 bases short, with 8 bases between. This CDR3 reads CASSVGLHTEAFF. The CDR3 coding sequence is TGTGCCAGCAGCGTCGGACTGCACACTGAAGCTTTCTTT.

J is TRBJ1-2 and V is TRBV27; 7 nucleotides align to TRBD1. The CDR3 extends over 15 amino acids. The V segment lost 6 bases and the J segment 6 bases; nucleotides outside the gene matches: 13. Germline V lookup: CDR1 MNHEY, CDR2 SMNVEV (reference sequence). As DNA, the CDR3 is TGTGCCAGCAGCGAAATAGAAAGGGGGCGGGATGGCTACACCTTC. Translated, it gives CASSEIERGRDGYTF.

The gene calls are TRBV6-6 and TRBJ1-6; 9 positions agree with TRBD1. The CDR3 spans 15 residues. Germline V gene sequence: CDR1 MNHNY, CDR2 SVGAGI (reference sequence). After removal of 6 bases from V and 7 bases from J, the junction contained 7 bases not matched to a gene. In nucleotides, the CDR3 is TGTGCCAGCAGATACCTGGGACAGGGAAATTCACCCCTCCACTTT. Translation: CASRYLGQGNSPLHF.

The CDR3: CASSLGVRGAYEQYF. The DNA for the CDR3 is TGTGCCAGCAGCTTAGGTGTCAGGGGTGCCTACGAGCAGTACTTC. The chain uses TRBV11-2 and TRBJ2-7, with a tentative D call TRBD1 (6 bases). This CDR3 contains 15 residues. V was clipped by 1 base and J by 2 bases, with 12 bases between them. The germline gives CDR1 SGHAT, CDR2 FQNNGV. Using reference TRBV11-2 and TRBJ2-7 for the parts outside the CDR3, the full variable domain is EAGVAQSPRYKIIEKRQSVAFWCNPISGHATLYWYQQILGQGPKLLIQFQNNGVVDDSQLPKDRFSAERLKGVDSTLKIQPAKLEDSAVYLCASSLGVRGAYEQYFGPGTRLTVT.

This chain connects TRBV9 to TRBJ2-5; D is uncertain. Matching the DNA end better, TRBJ2-7 makes the J call doubtful. Germline loops: CDR1 SGDLS, CDR2 YYNGEE. The CDR3 totals 15 residues. The DNA of the CDR3 is TGTGCCAGCAGCGTAGGCCTAAGAGGTGGCTACGAGCAGTACTTC. Protein product: CASSVGLRGGYEQYF.

The CDR3: CASSQDRTYYSGANVLTF. CDR3 nucleotide sequence: TGCGCCAGCAGCCAAGACAGGACATACTACTCTGGGGCCAACGTCCTGACTTTC. The chain employs TRBV4-3 and TRBJ2-6; tentative D call: TRBD1 (5 bases). V shed 0 bases and J shed 0 bases, with 12 bases lying between them. The CDR3 extends over 18 amino acids. The germline gives CDR1 LGHNA, CDR2 YSLEER.

J is TRBJ1-1 and V is TRBV14, with 8 bases aligning to TRBD1. The CDR3 has 15 residues. V shed 4 bases, J shed 4 bases, and the junction held 8 bases outside the gene matches. Germline V gene lookup returns CDR1 SGHDN and CDR2 FVKESK. CDR3 protein: CASSPDRGLGTEAFF. The DNA of the CDR3 is TGTGCCAGCAGCCCCGACAGGGGATTAGGCACTGAAGCTTTCTTT.

The V and J genes are TRBV6-1 and TRBJ2-7; D is perhaps TRBD2 (6 bases). With 6 bases removed from V and 2 bases from J, the gap between germline ends came to 14 bases. The length of the CDR3 is 14 residues. Germline V gene lookup returns CDR1 MNHNS and CDR2 SASEGT. The CDR3: CASRDLTSTYEQYF. The DNA of the CDR3 is TGTGCCAGCAGGGACCTCACTAGCACCTACGAGCAGTACTTC.

In this sample, this clone is medium-sized. This sequence joins TRBV7-2 and TRBJ2-7; D might be TRBD1 (6 bases). This CDR3 region has 14 residues. Germline V gene sequence: CDR1 SGHTA, CDR2 FQGNSA. Trimming shortened V by 1 base and J by 5 bases, and 12 bases separated the two germline ends. CDR3 protein: CASSLESEGDEQYF. The CDR3 bases are TGTGCCAGCAGCTTAGAAAGTGAGGGGGACGAGCAGTACTTC.

The rearrangement joins TRBV30 to TRBJ1-2, with 8 nucleotides matching TRBD1. V dropped 1 base and J dropped 10; count of bases not matched to a gene: 11. This CDR3 comprises 14 residues. Germline V lookup: CDR1 GTSNPN, CDR2 SVGIG (reference sequence). The CDR3 is CAWSGSLGQGVYTF. Here the CDR3 DNA reads TGTGCCTGGAGTGGGTCGTTAGGACAGGGAGTCTACACCTTC.